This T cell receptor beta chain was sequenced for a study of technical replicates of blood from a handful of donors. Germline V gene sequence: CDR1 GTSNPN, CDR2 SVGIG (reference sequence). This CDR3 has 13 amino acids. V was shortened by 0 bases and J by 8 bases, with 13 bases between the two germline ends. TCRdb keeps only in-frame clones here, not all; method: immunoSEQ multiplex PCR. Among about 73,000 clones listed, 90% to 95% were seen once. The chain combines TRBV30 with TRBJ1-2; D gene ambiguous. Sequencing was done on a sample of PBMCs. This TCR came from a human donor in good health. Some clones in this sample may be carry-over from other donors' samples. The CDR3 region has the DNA TGTGCCTGGAGTGTAGGGCTGGGCGGGGGCTACACCTTC. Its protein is CAWSVGLGGGYTF.